One and the same sample provided the 2 T cell receptor beta chains below, sequenced in a study of shared clonotypes between healthy human individuals. CD45RO negativity and positive selection for CCR7 defined naive CD8 cells, a population that excluded terminally differentiated effector memory CD45RA+ cells. Assay: immunoSEQ multiplex PCR; the TCRdb copy retains only in-frame clones and omits some. Among millions of clones listed, about 95% were seen once. Material: naive CD8+ T cells sorted from blood. These receptors were obtained from a young man in good health.

As concerns this clone: Other nucleotide sequences in the sample specify the same CDR3. This chain joins TRBV12-5 and TRBJ2-7; D is uncertain. CDR3 length: 11 residues. V dropped 1 base and J dropped 6 bases, with 4 bases sitting between them. Germline V gene lookup returns CDR1 LGHNT and CDR2 FRNRAP. CDR3 DNA sequence: TGTGCTAGTGGTTTGGGGCCCGAGCAGTACTTC. Amino acid sequence: CASGLGPEQYF.

The chain carries TRBV28 and TRBJ2-7, with TRBD2 matching 7 bases. The CDR3 consists of 16 residues. With 7 bases clipped from V and 2 bases from J, the junction kept 14 bases outside the gene matches. Germline V gene data show CDR1 as MDHEN and CDR2 as SYDVKM. The CDR3 nucleotides are TGTGCCAGCAATCCTAGGGGACTAACACTTACCTACGAGCAGTACTTC. Its protein is CASNPRGLTLTYEQYF.